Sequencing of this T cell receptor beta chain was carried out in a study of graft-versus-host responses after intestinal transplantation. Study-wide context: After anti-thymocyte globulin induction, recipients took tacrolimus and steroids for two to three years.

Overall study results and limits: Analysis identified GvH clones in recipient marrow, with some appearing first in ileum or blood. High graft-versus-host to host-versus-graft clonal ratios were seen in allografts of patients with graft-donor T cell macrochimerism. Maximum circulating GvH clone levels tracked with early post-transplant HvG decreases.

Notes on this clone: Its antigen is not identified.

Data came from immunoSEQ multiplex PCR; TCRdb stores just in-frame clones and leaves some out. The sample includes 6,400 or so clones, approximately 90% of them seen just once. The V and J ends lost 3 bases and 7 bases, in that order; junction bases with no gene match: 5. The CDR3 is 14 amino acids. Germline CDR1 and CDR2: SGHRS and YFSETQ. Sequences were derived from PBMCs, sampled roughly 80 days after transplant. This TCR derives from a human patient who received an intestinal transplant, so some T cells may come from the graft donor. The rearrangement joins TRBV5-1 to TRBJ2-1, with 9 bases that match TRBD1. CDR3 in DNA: TGCGCCAGCAGCTCCGGGACAGGGAGGAATGAGCAGTTCTTC. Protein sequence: CASSSGTGRNEQFF.